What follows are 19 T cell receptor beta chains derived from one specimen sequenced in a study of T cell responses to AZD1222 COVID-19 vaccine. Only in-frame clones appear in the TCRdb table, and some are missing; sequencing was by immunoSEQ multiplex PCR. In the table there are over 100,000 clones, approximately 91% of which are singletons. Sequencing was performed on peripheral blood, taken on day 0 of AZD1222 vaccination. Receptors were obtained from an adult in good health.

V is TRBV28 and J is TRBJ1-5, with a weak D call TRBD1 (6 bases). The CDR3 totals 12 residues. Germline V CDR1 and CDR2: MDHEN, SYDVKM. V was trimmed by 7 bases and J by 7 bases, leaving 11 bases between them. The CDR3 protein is CASKGGSQPQHF. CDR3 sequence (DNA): TGTGCCAGCAAGGGGGGTAGCCAGCCCCAGCATTTT.

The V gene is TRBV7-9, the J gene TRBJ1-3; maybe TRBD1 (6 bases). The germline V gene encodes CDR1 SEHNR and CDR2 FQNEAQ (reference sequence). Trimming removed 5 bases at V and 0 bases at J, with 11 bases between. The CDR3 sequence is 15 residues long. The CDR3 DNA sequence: TGTGCCAGCAGCCCCGACAGGATCTCTGGAAACACCATATATTTT. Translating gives CASSPDRISGNTIYF.

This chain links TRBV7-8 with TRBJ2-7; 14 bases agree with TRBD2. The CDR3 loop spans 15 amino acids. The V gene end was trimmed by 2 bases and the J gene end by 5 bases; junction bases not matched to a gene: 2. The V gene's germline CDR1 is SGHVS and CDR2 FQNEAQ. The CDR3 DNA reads TGTGCCAGCAGCTTAAGGGGACTAGCGGGAGACGAGCAGTACGTC. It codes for CASSLRGLAGDEQYV.

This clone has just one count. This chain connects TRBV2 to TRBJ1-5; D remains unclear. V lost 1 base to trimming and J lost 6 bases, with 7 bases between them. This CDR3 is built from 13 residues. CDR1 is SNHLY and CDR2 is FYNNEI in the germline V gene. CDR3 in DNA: TGTGCCAGCAGTGAAGAACGGGGTCAGCCCCAGCATTTT. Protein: CASSEERGQPQHF.

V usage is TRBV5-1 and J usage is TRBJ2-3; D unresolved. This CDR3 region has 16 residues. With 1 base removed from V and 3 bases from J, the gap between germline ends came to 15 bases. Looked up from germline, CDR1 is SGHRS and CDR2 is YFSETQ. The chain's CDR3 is CASSLRQVGQTDTQYF. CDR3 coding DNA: TGCGCCAGCAGCTTGAGACAAGTCGGTCAGACAGATACGCAGTATTTT.

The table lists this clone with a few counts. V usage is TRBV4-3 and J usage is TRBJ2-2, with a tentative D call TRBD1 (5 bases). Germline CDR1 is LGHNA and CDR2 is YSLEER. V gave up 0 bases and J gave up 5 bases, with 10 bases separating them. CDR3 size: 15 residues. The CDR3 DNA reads TGCGCCAGCAGCCAAGAGGGGCAAGCGACCGGGGAGCTGTTTTTT. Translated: CASSQEGQATGELFF.

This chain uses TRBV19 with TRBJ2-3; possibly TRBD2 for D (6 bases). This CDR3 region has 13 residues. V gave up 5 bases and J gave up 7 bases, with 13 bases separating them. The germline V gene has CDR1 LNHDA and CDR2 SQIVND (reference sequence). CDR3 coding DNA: TGTGCCAGTAGTGCAGTCCGGGGGAATACGCAGTATTTT. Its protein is CASSAVRGNTQYF. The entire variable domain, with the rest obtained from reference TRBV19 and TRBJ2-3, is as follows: DGGITQSPKYLFRKEGQNVTLSCEQNLNHDAMYWYRQDPGQGLRLIYYSQIVNDFQKGDIAEGYSVSREKKESFPLTVTSAQKNPTAFYLCASSAVRGNTQYFGPGTRLTVL.

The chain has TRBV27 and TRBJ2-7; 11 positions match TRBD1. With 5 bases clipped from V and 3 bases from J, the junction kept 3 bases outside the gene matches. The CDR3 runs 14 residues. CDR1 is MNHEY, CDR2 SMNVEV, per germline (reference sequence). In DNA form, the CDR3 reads TGTGCCAGCAGTCCCGGGACAGGGGGCTACGAGCAGTACTTC. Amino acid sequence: CASSPGTGGYEQYF.

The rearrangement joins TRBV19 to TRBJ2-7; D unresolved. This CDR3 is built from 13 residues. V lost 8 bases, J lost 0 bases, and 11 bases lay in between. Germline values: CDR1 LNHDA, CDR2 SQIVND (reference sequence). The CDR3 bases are TGTGCCAGTCGGATCCCGAGCTCCTACGAGCAGTACTTC. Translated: CASRIPSSYEQYF.

Here the CDR3 DNA reads TGTGCCAGCAGCTTATCAGGGCTTAACGAGCAGTACTTC. Protein product: CASSLSGLNEQYF. The chain combines TRBV7-3 with TRBJ2-7, with D possibly TRBD1 on 5 matching bases. The CDR3 totals 13 residues. Germline V CDR1 and CDR2: SGHTA, FQGTGA. Trimming stripped 2 bases from V and 5 bases from J, with 10 bases between.

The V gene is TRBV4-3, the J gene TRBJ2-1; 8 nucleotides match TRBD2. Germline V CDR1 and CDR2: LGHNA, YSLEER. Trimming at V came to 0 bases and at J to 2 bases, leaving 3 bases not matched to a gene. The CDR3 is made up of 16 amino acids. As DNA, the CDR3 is TGCGCCAGCAGCCAAGAGGCAGCGGGGGCCTACAATGAGCAGTTCTTC. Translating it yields CASSQEAAGAYNEQFF.

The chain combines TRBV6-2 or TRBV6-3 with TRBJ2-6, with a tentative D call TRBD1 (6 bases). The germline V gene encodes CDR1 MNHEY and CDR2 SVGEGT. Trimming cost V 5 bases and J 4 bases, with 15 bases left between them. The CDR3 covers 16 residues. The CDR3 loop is CASSDRQVAGANVLTF. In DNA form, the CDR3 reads TGTGCCAGCAGTGACCGACAGGTCGCCGGGGCCAACGTCCTGACTTTC.

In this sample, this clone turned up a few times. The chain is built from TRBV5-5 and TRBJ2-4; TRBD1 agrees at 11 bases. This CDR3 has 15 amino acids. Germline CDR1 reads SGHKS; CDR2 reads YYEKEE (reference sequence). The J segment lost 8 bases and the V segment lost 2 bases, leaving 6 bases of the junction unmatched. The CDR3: CASSFGDRGADIQYF. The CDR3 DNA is TGTGCCAGCAGCTTTGGGGACAGGGGGGCGGACATTCAGTACTTC.

CDR3 nucleotides: TGTGCCAGCAGTGAGCGGCGGAATAATTCACCCCTCCACTTT. Protein product: CASSERRNNSPLHF. V gene TRBV6-4 combines with J gene TRBJ1-6; no definite D call. From germline, CDR1 is MRHNA and CDR2 SNTAGT. Trimming removed 3 bases at V and 5 bases at J, with 8 bases between. The CDR3 contains 14 residues.

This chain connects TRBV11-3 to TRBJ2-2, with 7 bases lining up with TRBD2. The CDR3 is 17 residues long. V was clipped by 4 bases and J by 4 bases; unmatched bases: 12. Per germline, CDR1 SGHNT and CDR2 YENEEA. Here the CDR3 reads CASSSRFEGRGTGELFF. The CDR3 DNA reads TGTGCCAGCAGCTCGCGGTTTGAAGGGAGGGGCACCGGGGAGCTGTTTTTT. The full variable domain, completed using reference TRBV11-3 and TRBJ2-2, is EAGVVQSPRYKIIEKKQPVAFWCNPISGHNTLYWYLQNLGQGPELLIRYENEEAVDDSQLPKDRFSAERLKGVDSTLKIQPAELGDSAVYLCASSSRFEGRGTGELFFGEGSRLTVL.

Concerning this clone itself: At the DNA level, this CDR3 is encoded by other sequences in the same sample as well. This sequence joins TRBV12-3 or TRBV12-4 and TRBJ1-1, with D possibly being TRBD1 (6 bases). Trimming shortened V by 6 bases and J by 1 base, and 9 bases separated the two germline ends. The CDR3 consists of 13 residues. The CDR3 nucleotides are TGTGCCAGCAGCCTACAGGGGAACACTGAAGCTTTCTTT. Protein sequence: CASSLQGNTEAFF.

The CDR3: CASSSPPPEGRGYTF. The CDR3, as DNA: TGTGCCAGCAGCTCGCCCCCCCCGGAGGGTCGGGGCTACACCTTC. The V call is TRBV2, the J call TRBJ1-2; D not certain. Germline CDR1 reads SNHLY; CDR2 reads FYNNEI. This CDR3 is built from 15 residues. V was trimmed by 6 bases and J by 8 bases, leaving 22 bases between them.

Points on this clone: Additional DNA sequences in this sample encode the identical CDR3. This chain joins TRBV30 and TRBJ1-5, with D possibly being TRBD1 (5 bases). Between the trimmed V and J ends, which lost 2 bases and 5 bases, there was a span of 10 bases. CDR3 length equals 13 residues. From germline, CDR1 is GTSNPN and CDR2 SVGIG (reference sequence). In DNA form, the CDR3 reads TGTGCCTGGAGTACTGGGGGGGATCAGCCCCAGCATTTT. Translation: CAWSTGGDQPQHF.

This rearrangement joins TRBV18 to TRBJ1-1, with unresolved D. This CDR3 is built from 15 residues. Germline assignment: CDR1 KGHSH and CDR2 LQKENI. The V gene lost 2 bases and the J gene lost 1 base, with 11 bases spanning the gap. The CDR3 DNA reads TGTGCCAGCTCACCAACGAGGAACCAGAACACTGAAGCTTTCTTT. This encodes CASSPTRNQNTEAFF.